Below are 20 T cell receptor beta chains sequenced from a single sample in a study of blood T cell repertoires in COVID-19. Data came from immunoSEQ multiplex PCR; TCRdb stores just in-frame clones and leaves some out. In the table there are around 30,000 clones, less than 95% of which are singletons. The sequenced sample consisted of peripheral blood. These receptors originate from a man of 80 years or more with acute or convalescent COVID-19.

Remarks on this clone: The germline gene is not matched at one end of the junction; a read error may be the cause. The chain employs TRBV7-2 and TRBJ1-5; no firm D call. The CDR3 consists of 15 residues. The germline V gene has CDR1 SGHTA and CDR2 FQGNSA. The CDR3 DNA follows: TGTGCCAGCAGCCTAGCCCCAGGAAGCAATCAGCCCCAGCATTTT. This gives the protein CASSLAPGSNQPQHF.

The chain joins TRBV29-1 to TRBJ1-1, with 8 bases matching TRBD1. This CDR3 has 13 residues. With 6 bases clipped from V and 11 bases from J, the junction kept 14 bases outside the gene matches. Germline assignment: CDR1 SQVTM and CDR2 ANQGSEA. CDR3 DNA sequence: TGCAGCGTCCCCAGGGCAGGGGGCTCCCTGGCTTTCTTT. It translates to CSVPRAGGSLAFF.

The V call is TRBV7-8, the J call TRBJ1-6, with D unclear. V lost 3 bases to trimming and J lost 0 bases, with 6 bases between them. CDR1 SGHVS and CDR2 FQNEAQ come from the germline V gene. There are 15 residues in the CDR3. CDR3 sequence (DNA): TGTGCCAGCAGCTTTGTCAGCTCCTATAATTCACCCCTCCACTTT. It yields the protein CASSFVSSYNSPLHF.

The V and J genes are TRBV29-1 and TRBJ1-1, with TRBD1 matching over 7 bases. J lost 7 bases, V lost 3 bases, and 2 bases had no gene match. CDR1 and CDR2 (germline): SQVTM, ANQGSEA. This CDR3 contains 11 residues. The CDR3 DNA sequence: TGCAGCGTTGAGACAGGGTTTGAAGCTTTCTTT. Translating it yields CSVETGFEAFF.

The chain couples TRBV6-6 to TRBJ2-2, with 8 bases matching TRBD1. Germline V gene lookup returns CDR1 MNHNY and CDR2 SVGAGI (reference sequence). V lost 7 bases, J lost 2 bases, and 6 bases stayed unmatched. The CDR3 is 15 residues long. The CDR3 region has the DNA TGTGCCAGCACCGAGGACAGGGTTAACACCGGGGAGCTGTTTTTT. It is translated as CASTEDRVNTGELFF.

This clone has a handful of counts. The CDR3 reads CASSIVGGTGANVLTF. The CDR3 DNA reads TGTGCCAGTAGTATAGTCGGGGGAACTGGGGCCAACGTCCTGACTTTC. V usage is TRBV19 and J usage is TRBJ2-6; a possible D gene is TRBD2 (6 bases). The CDR3 consists of 16 residues. Looked up from germline, CDR1 is LNHDA and CDR2 is SQIVND (reference sequence). Trimming shortened V by 1 base and J by 2 bases, and 9 bases separated the two germline ends.

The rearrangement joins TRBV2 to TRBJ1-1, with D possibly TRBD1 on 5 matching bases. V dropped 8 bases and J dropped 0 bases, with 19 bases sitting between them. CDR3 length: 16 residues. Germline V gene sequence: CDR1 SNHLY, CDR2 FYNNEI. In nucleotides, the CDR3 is TGTGCCAGCTCTTTGCAGGGTATAGGGTTGAACACTGAAGCTTTCTTT. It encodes CASSLQGIGLNTEAFF.

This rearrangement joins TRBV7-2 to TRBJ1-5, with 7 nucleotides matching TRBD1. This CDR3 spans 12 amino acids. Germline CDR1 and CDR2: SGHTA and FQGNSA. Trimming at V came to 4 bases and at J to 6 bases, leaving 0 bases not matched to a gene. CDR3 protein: CASSSGGQPQHF. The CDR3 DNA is TGTGCCAGCAGCTCAGGGGGTCAGCCCCAGCATTTT.

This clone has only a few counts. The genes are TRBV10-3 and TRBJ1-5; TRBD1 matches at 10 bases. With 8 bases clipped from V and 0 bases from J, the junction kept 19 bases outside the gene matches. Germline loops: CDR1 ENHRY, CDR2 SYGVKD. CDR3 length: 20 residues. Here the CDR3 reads CAIVRVPGQGPTFSNQPQHF. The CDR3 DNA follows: TGTGCCATCGTTCGAGTTCCGGGACAGGGGCCAACCTTTAGCAATCAGCCCCAGCATTTT.

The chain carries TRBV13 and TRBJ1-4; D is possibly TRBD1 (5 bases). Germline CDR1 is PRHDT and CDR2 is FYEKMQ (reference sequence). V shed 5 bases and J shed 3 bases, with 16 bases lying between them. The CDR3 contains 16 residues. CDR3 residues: CASSVFREGPNEKLFF. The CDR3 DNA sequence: TGTGCCAGCAGCGTGTTTCGGGAGGGACCTAATGAAAAACTGTTTTTT.

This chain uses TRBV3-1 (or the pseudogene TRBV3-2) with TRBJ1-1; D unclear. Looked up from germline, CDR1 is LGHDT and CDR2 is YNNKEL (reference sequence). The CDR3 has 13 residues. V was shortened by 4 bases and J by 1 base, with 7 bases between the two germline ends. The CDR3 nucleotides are TGTGCCAGCAGCCTCGGGTGGAACACTGAAGCTTTCTTT. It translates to CASSLGWNTEAFF.

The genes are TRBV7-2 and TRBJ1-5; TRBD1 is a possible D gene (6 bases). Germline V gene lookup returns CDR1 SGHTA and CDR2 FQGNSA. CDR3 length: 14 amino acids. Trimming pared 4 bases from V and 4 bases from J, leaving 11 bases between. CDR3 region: CASSSGQRNQPQHF. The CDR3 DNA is TGTGCCAGCAGCTCGGGACAACGGAATCAGCCCCAGCATTTT.

The CDR3 spells CASSPGGAYEQYF. The CDR3 DNA is TGTGCCAGCAGTCCCGGCGGGGCTTACGAGCAGTACTTC. This sequence joins TRBV12-3 or TRBV12-4 and TRBJ2-7; possibly TRBD2 for D (6 bases). CDR3 length: 13 residues. Trimming cost V 5 bases and J 4 bases, with 12 bases left between them.

The CDR3 loop reads CSVRTGTGNTIYF. For the CDR3, the DNA is TGCAGCGTGAGGACAGGGACTGGAAACACCATATATTTT. This chain uses TRBV29-1 with TRBJ1-3; 8 nucleotides match TRBD1. The J segment lost 2 bases and the V segment lost 6 bases, leaving 3 bases of the junction unmatched. The CDR3 consists of 13 residues. Per germline, CDR1 SQVTM and CDR2 ANQGSEA.

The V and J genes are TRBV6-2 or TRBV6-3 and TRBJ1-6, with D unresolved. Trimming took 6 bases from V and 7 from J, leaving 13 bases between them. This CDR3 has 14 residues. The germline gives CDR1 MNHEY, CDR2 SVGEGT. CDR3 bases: TGTGCCAGCAGCAACCCCGAGCGGAATTCACCCCTCCACTTT. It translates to CASSNPERNSPLHF.

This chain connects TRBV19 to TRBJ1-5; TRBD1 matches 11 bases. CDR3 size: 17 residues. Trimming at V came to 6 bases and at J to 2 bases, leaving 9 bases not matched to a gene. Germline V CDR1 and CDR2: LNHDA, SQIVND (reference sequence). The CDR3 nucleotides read TGTGCCAGTAGGGAGGACAGGGGGCAGGTGGGCAATCAGCCCCAGCATTTT. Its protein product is CASREDRGQVGNQPQHF.

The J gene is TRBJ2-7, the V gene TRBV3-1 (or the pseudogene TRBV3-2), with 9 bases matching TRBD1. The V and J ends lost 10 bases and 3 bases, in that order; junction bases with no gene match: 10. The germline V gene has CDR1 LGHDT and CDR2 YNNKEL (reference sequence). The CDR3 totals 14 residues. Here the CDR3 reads CANQPGQGNYEQYF. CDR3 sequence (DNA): TGTGCCAACCAGCCGGGACAGGGAAACTACGAGCAGTACTTC.

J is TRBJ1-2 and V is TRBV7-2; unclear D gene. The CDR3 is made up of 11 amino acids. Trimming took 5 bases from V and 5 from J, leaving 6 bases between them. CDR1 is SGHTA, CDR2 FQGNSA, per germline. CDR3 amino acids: CASSPGYGYTF. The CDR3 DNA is TGTGCCAGCAGCCCCGGGTATGGCTACACCTTC. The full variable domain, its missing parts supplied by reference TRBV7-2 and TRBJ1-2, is GAGVSQSPSNKVTEKGKDVELRCDPISGHTALYWYRQSLGQGLEFLIYFQGNSAPDKSGLPSDRFSAERTGGSVSTLTIQRTQQEDSAVYLCASSPGYGYTFGSGTRLTVV.

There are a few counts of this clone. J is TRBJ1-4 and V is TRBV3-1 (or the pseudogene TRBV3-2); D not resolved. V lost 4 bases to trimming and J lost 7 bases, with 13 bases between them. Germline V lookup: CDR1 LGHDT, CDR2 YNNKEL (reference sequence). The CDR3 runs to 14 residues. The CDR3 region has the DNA TGTGCCAGCAGCCCCTCTTCGCGAAGTGAAAAACTGTTTTTT. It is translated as CASSPSSRSEKLFF.

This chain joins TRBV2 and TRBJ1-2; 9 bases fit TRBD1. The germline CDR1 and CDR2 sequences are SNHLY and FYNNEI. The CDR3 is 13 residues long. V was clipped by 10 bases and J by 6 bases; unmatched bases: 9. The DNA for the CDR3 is TGTGCCACCAAGGGACAGGGTGGCCATGGCTACACCTTC. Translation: CATKGQGGHGYTF.